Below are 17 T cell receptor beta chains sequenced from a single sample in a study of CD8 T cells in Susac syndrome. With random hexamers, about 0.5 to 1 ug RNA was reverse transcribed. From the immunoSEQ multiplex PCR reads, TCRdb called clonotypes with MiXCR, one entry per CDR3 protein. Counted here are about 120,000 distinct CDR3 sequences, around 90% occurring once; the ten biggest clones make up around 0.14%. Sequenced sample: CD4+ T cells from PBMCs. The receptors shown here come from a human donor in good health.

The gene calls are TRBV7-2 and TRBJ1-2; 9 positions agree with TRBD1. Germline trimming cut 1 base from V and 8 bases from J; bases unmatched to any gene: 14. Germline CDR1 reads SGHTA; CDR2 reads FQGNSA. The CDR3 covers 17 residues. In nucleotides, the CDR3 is TGTGCCAGCAGCTTAGGGGGGACAGGGCGCGAACCGAAAGGCTACACCTTC. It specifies CASSLGGTGREPKGYTF. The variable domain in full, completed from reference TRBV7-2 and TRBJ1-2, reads GAGVSQSPSNKVTEKGKDVELRCDPISGHTALYWYRQSLGQGLEFLIYFQGNSAPDKSGLPSDRFSAERTGGSVSTLTIQRTQQEDSAVYLCASSLGGTGREPKGYTFGSGTRLTVV.

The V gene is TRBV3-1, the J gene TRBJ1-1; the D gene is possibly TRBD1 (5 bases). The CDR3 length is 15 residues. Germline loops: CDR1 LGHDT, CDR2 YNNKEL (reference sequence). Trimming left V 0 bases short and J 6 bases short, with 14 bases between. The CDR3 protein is CASSQESVGGAEAFF. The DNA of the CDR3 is TGTGCCAGCAGCCAAGAATCGGTGGGGGGTGCTGAAGCTTTCTTT.

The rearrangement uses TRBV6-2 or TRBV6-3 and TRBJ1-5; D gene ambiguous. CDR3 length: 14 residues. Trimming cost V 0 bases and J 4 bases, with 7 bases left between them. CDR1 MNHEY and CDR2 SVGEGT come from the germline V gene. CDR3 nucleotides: TGTGCCAGCAGTTACTCGGTTAGAAATCAGCCCCAGCATTTT. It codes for CASSYSVRNQPQHF.

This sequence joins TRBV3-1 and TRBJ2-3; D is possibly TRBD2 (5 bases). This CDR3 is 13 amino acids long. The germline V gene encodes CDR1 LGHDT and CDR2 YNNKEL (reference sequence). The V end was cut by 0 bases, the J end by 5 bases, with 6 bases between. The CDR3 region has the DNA TGTGCCAGCAGCCAAGATAGCGAAGATACGCAGTATTTT. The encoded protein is CASSQDSEDTQYF.

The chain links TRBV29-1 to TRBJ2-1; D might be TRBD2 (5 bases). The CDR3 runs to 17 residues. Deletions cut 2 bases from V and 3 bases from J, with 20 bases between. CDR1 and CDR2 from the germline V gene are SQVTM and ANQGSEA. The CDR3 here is CSVEMRVRESVYNEQFF. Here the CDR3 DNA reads TGCAGCGTTGAAATGAGGGTCAGAGAATCGGTCTACAATGAGCAGTTCTTC.

For the CDR3, the DNA is TGCAGTGTCGCGAACATCGAAGCTTTCTTT. The encoded protein is CSVANIEAFF. The rearrangement uses TRBV20-1 and TRBJ1-1; D not resolved. The CDR3 totals 10 residues. CDR1 is DFQATT and CDR2 is SNEGSKA in the germline V gene (reference sequence). Trimming removed 7 bases from V and 8 bases from J, with 11 bases in between.

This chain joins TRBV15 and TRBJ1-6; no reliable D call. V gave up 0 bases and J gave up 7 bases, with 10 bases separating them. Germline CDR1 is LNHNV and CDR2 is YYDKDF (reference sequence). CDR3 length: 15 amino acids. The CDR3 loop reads CATSRDRGGNSPLHF. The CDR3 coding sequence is TGTGCCACCAGCAGAGACCGCGGAGGGAATTCACCCCTCCACTTT.

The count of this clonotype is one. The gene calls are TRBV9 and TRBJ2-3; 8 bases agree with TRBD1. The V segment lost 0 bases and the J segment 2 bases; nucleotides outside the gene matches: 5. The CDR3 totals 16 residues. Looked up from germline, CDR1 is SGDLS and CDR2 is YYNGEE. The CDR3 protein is CASSVETGGHTDTQYF. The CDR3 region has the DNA TGTGCCAGCAGCGTAGAAACAGGGGGGCACACAGATACGCAGTATTTT.

As DNA, the CDR3 is TGTGCCAGCAGCGCGGGGGGGTCGGATACGCAGTATTTT. This sequence encodes CASSAGGSDTQYF. V is TRBV9 and J is TRBJ2-3; 8 positions agree with TRBD2. CDR1 is SGDLS and CDR2 is YYNGEE in the germline V gene. The V gene end was trimmed by 3 bases and the J gene end by 6 bases; junction bases not matched to a gene: 3. The CDR3 length is 13 residues.

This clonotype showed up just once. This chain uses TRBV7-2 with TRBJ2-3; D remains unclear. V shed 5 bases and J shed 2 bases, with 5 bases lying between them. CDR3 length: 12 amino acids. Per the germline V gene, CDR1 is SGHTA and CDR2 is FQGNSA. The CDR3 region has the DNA TGTGCCAGCAGCGGCCCCACAGATACGCAGTATTTT. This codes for CASSGPTDTQYF.

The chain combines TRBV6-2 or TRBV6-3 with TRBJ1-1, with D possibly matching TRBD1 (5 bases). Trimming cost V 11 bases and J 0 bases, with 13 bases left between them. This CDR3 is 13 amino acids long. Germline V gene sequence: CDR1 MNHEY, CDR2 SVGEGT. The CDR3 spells CAGSRELNTEAFF. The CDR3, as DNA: TGTGCCGGATCCAGGGAGTTGAACACTGAAGCTTTCTTT.

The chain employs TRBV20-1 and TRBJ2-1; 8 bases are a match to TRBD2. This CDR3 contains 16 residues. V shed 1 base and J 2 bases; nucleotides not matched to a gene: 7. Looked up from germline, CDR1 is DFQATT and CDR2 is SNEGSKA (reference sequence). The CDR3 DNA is TGCAGTGCTAGAGTTCAAGCGGGGGATACCTACAATGAGCAGTTCTTC. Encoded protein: CSARVQAGDTYNEQFF.

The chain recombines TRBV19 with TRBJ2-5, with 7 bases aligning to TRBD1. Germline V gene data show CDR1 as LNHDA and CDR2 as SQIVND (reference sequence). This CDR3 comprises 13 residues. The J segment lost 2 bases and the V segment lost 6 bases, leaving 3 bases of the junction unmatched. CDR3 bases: TGTGCCAGTAGGACAGGGCTACAAGAGACCCAGTACTTC. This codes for CASRTGLQETQYF. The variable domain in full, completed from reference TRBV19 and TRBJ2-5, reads DGGITQSPKYLFRKEGQNVTLSCEQNLNHDAMYWYRQDPGQGLRLIYYSQIVNDFQKGDIAEGYSVSREKKESFPLTVTSAQKNPTAFYLCASRTGLQETQYFGPGTRLLVL.

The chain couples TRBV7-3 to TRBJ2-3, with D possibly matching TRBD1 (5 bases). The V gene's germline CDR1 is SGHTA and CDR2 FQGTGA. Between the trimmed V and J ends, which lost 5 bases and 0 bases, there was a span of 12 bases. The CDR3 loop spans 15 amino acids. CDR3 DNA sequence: TGTGCCAGCAGCAGGGGCGGTACTAGCACAGATACGCAGTATTTT. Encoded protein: CASSRGGTSTDTQYF.

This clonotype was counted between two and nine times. The CDR3 protein is CASSKEMGEQYF. CDR3 coding DNA: TGTGCCAGCAGCAAAGAGATGGGCGAGCAGTACTTC. The V and J genes are TRBV7-9 and TRBJ2-7; D gene ambiguous. V lost 5 bases and J 6 bases, leaving 11 bases between the germline ends. The CDR3 consists of 12 residues. CDR1 and CDR2 from the germline V gene are SEHNR and FQNEAQ (reference sequence). The full variable domain, in which reference TRBV7-9 and TRBJ2-7 provide the parts outside the CDR3, is DTGVSQNPRHKITKRGQNVTFRCDPISEHNRLYWYRQTLGQGPEFLTYFQNEAQLEKSRLLSDRFSAERPKGSFSTLEIQRTEQGDSAMYLCASSKEMGEQYFGPGTRLTVT.

CDR3 loop: CASSSDPHTGELFF. In nucleotides, the CDR3 is TGTGCCAGCAGCTCCGACCCTCACACCGGGGAGCTGTTTTTT. The chain carries TRBV13 and TRBJ2-2, with D uncertain. Trimming took 4 bases from V and 3 from J, leaving 9 bases between them. The V gene's germline CDR1 is PRHDT and CDR2 FYEKMQ (reference sequence). CDR3 size: 14 residues.

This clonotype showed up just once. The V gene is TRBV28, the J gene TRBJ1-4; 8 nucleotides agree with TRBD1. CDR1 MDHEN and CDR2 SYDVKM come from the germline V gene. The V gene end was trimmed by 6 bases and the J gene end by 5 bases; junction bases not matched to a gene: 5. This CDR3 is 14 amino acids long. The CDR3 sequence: CASSPWTGNEKLFF. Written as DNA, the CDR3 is TGTGCCAGCAGCCCTTGGACAGGGAATGAAAAACTGTTTTTT.